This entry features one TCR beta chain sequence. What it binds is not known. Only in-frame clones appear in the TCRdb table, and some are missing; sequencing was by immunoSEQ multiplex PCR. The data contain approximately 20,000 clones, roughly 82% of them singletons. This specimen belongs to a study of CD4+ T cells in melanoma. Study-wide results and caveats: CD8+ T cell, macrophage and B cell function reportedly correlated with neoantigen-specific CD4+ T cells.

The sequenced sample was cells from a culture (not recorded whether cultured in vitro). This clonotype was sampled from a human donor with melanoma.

The CDR3: CASSYKIGWNTEAFF. The CDR3 nucleotides read TGTGCCAGCAGTTACAAGATAGGGTGGAACACTGAAGCTTTCTTT. The rearrangement uses TRBV6-5 and TRBJ1-1; D remains ambiguous. The germline CDR1 and CDR2 sequences are MNHEY and SVGAGI. The CDR3 runs to 15 residues. The V end was cut by 2 bases, the J end by 1 base, with 11 bases between.